What follows are 11 T cell receptor beta chains derived from one specimen sequenced in a study of T cells in Graves' hyperthyroidism and ophthalmopathy. Template material for amplifying TCR beta CDR3 regions consisted of RNA transcripts. The HTBI primer set drove a first-round RT-PCR of the TCR CDR3. From the multiplex PCR reads, TCRdb called clonotypes with MiXCR, one entry per CDR3 protein. The data contain under 350,000 distinct CDR3 sequences, 20% to 25% of them singletons. Sequenced input: blood. Source of these receptors: a woman between 45 and 60 years old with Graves' hyperthyroidism.

This clonotype was recorded at least ten times. The chain is built from TRBV2 and TRBJ1-1; 10 bases fit TRBD1. V shed 10 bases and J 5 bases; nucleotides not matched to a gene: 13. Germline lookup yields CDR1 SNHLY and CDR2 FYNNEI. CDR3 length: 15 residues. CDR3 nucleotide sequence: TGTGCCACAAAAATGACAGGGGGCGCGAATACTGAAGCTTTCTTT. Translating gives CATKMTGGANTEAFF. The full variable domain, rest sourced from reference TRBV2 and TRBJ1-1, is EPEVTQTPSHQVTQMGQEVILRCVPISNHLYFYWYRQILGQKVEFLVSFYNNEISEKSEIFDDQFSVERPDGSNFTLKIRSTKLEDSAMYFCATKMTGGANTEAFFGQGTRLTVV.

This clonotype turned up a few times. V gene TRBV5-1 combines with J gene TRBJ1-1; D is unresolved. The CDR3 has 14 amino acids. V lost 2 bases and J lost 5, with 13 bases in between. Germline CDR1 and CDR2: SGHRS and YFSETQ. CDR3 region: CASSFSGVETEAFF. CDR3 nucleotide sequence: TGCGCCAGCAGCTTTAGCGGGGTTGAGACTGAAGCTTTCTTT.

The chain links TRBV6-1 to TRBJ2-1, with TRBD2 identical over 9 bases. The CDR3 extends over 15 amino acids. From germline, CDR1 is MNHNS and CDR2 SASEGT. Trimming took 6 bases from V and 5 from J; bases not matched to a gene: 8. The CDR3, as DNA: TGTGCCAGCAGCCTCCCGGGACTAGCAAACAATGAGCAGTTCTTC. Its protein is CASSLPGLANNEQFF.

This clonotype occurred many times. The V gene is TRBV28, the J gene TRBJ1-5; no firm D call. With 6 bases removed from V and 3 bases from J, the gap between germline ends came to 9 bases. The CDR3 has 13 amino acids. Germline CDR1 reads MDHEN; CDR2 reads SYDVKM. The CDR3, as DNA: TGTGCCAGCAGCAACAGCTTCAATCAGCCCCAGCATTTT. It encodes CASSNSFNQPQHF.

In its sample, this clonotype was seen a few times. The V and J genes are TRBV7-9 and TRBJ1-1; 9 positions match TRBD1. The germline gives CDR1 SEHNR, CDR2 FQNEAQ (reference sequence). The junction had 7 bases not matched to a gene; V was cut back by 4 bases and J by 1 base. The CDR3 length is 16 residues. The CDR3: CASSSLGQGQNTEAFF. For the CDR3, the DNA is TGTGCCAGCAGCTCTCTGGGACAGGGCCAGAACACTGAAGCTTTCTTT.

This clonotype was seen ten or more times. CDR3: CASSRINTGTGTF. Written as DNA, the CDR3 is TGTGCCAGCAGTCGTATCAATACAGGGACGGGCACCTTC. V gene TRBV28 combines with J gene TRBJ1-2, with D possibly TRBD1 on 6 matching bases. This CDR3 is built from 13 residues. Germline loops: CDR1 MDHEN, CDR2 SYDVKM. V was clipped by 5 bases and J by 13 bases, with 20 bases between them.

Many counts were recorded for this clonotype. DNA for the CDR3: TGTGCCAGCAGTTCCCGAGCCAAAAACATTCAGTACTTC. Encoded protein: CASSSRAKNIQYF. The rearrangement uses TRBV12-3 or TRBV12-4 and TRBJ2-4; D call uncertain. V lost 4 bases and J 0 bases, leaving 4 bases between the germline ends. This CDR3 region has 13 residues.

This clonotype was observed many times. V and J are TRBV11-2 and TRBJ1-2; no firm D call. Trimming stripped 4 bases from V and 4 bases from J, with 10 bases between. The CDR3 length is 13 residues. Germline V gives CDR1 SGHAT, CDR2 FQNNGV. The CDR3 spells CASSSGQIYGYTF. CDR3 nucleotide sequence: TGTGCCAGCAGCTCCGGGCAGATCTATGGCTACACCTTC.

CDR3 coding DNA: TGTGCCAGCAGCCCTAGGGGGCCAAATCAGCCCCAGCATTTT. It yields the protein CASSPRGPNQPQHF. V gene TRBV7-9 combines with J gene TRBJ1-5; 7 nucleotides align to TRBD1. Trimming at V came to 5 bases and at J to 4 bases, leaving 5 bases not matched to a gene. From germline, CDR1 is SEHNR and CDR2 FQNEAQ (reference sequence). The CDR3 runs to 14 residues.

This clonotype was recorded at least ten times. The rearrangement links TRBV5-1 to TRBJ2-5, with 8 positions matching TRBD2. The germline V gene encodes CDR1 SGHRS and CDR2 YFSETQ. The CDR3 totals 14 residues. Germline trimming cut 7 bases from V and 4 bases from J; bases unmatched to any gene: 9. CDR3 DNA: TGCGCCAGCGCCCCCAGCGGGAGAGGAGAGACCCAGTACTTC. Protein sequence: CASAPSGRGETQYF.

This clonotype was counted between two and nine times. The CDR3 loop reads CASSPRTGGRDEQYF. CDR3 DNA: TGTGCCAGCAGTCCTCGGACAGGGGGAAGGGACGAGCAGTACTTC. The chain couples TRBV27 to TRBJ2-7; 10 nucleotides line up with TRBD1. Per the germline V gene, CDR1 is MNHEY and CDR2 is SMNVEV (reference sequence). CDR3 length: 15 residues. The ends lost 5 bases at V and 5 bases at J; junction bases unmatched: 9.